Listed below are T cell receptor beta chains from one sample, sequenced in a study of graft-versus-host responses after intestinal transplantation. Profiling relied on immunoSEQ multiplex PCR, and the TCRdb table lists in-frame clones only, not all of them. Of approximately 89,000 clones listed, roughly 93% are singletons. Their antigen targets remain unknown. This specimen was unstimulated CD8+ T cells sorted from spleen or lymph node cells, taken before transplant. The receptors here all came from a human donor who was the organ donor for an intestinal transplant. The CDR3 runs from the conserved cysteine through the conserved F or W. A D gene is named only where the DNA matches it firmly. Not all rows give a size; the values are once, few, many and, for expanded clones, a class.

d_gene: .; v_gene: TRBV6-1; j_gene: TRBJ2-7; abundance: .; CDR3aa: CASSEALGHPTYEQYF; CDR3nt: TGTGCCAGCAGTGAAGCTCTGGGACATCCCACCTACGAGCAGTACTTC
d_gene: .; v_gene: TRBV11-2; j_gene: TRBJ2-1; abundance: .; CDR3aa: CASSLVGTEQFF; CDR3nt: TGTGCCAGCAGCTTAGTTGGGACAGAGCAGTTCTTC
d_gene: .; v_gene: TRBV19; j_gene: TRBJ2-7; abundance: .; CDR3aa: CASAQGGAYEQYF; CDR3nt: TGTGCCAGCGCGCAGGGTGGCGCCTACGAGCAGTACTTC
d_gene: .; v_gene: TRBV2; j_gene: TRBJ1-6; abundance: .; CDR3aa: CASSAGRAKNSPLHF; CDR3nt: TGTGCCAGCAGTGCCGGCAGGGCCAAAAATTCACCCCTCCACTTT
d_gene: TRBD2; v_gene: TRBV6-1; j_gene: TRBJ2-1; abundance: .; CDR3aa: CASEGGLAVNEQFF; CDR3nt: TGTGCCAGCGAAGGCGGGCTAGCGGTCAATGAGCAGTTCTTC
d_gene: TRBD2; v_gene: TRBV13; j_gene: TRBJ2-2; abundance: .; CDR3aa: CASSSSGGAAGELFF; CDR3nt: TGTGCCAGCAGCTCGAGCGGGGGGGCCGCCGGGGAGCTGTTTTTT
d_gene: TRBD1; v_gene: TRBV5-6; j_gene: TRBJ1-2; abundance: .; CDR3aa: CASSLWGQGVIGYGYTF; CDR3nt: TGTGCCAGCAGCTTGTGGGGACAGGGGGTTATCGGCTATGGCTACACCTTC
d_gene: TRBD1; v_gene: TRBV30; j_gene: TRBJ2-3; abundance: .; CDR3aa: CAWSGDRGGGTDTQYF; CDR3nt: TGTGCCTGGAGTGGGGACAGGGGAGGTGGGACAGATACGCAGTATTTT
d_gene: TRBD1; v_gene: TRBV19; j_gene: TRBJ1-3; abundance: .; CDR3aa: CASTPITDRFNTIYF; CDR3nt: TGTGCCAGTACCCCGATCACGGACAGGTTTAACACCATATATTTT
d_gene: .; v_gene: TRBV27; j_gene: TRBJ1-4; abundance: .; CDR3aa: CASSPNPSLRGEKLFF; CDR3nt: TGTGCCAGCAGTCCAAATCCCAGCCTAAGGGGAGAAAAACTGTTTTTT
d_gene: .; v_gene: TRBV11-2; j_gene: TRBJ2-1; abundance: .; CDR3aa: CASRVYAGTPSSYNEQFF; CDR3nt: TGTGCCAGCAGAGTCTATGCCGGGACACCGAGCTCCTACAATGAGCAGTTCTTC
d_gene: .; v_gene: TRBV4-1; j_gene: TRBJ2-3; abundance: .; CDR3aa: CASSPGGRLITDTQYF; CDR3nt: TGCGCCAGCAGCCCAGGAGGGAGACTGATCACAGATACGCAGTATTTT
d_gene: .; v_gene: TRBV9; j_gene: TRBJ2-7; abundance: .; CDR3aa: CASSAPPRYEQYF; CDR3nt: TGTGCCAGCAGCGCCCCACCCAGATACGAGCAGTACTTC
d_gene: TRBD2; v_gene: TRBV19; j_gene: TRBJ2-3; abundance: .; CDR3aa: CASSRGGPSTDTQYF; CDR3nt: TGTGCCAGTAGTCGGGGGGGACCTAGCACAGATACGCAGTATTTT
d_gene: TRBD2; v_gene: TRBV9; j_gene: TRBJ2-3; abundance: .; CDR3aa: CASSSDREVADTQYF; CDR3nt: TGTGCCAGCAGCTCGGACCGGGAGGTGGCAGATACGCAGTATTTT
d_gene: .; v_gene: TRBV5-1; j_gene: TRBJ2-7; abundance: .; CDR3aa: CASSFGPWGDYEQYF; CDR3nt: TGCGCCAGCAGCTTTGGCCCTTGGGGGGACTACGAGCAGTACTTC
d_gene: .; v_gene: TRBV19; j_gene: TRBJ2-7; abundance: once; CDR3aa: CASSMGIGTTYEQYF; CDR3nt: TGTGCCAGTAGTATGGGGATCGGGACAACCTACGAGCAGTACTTC
d_gene: .; v_gene: TRBV27; j_gene: TRBJ1-2; abundance: .; CDR3aa: CASSLWGGSGGYTF; CDR3nt: TGTGCCAGCAGTTTATGGGGGGGATCGGGTGGCTACACCTTC
d_gene: .; v_gene: TRBV5-5; j_gene: TRBJ2-7; abundance: .; CDR3aa: CASSPEAYEQYF; CDR3nt: TGTGCCAGCAGCCCGGAGGCCTACGAGCAGTACTTC
d_gene: TRBD2; v_gene: TRBV7-6; j_gene: TRBJ2-2; abundance: .; CDR3aa: CASSTGTRAGGELFF; CDR3nt: TGTGCCAGCAGCACCGGGACTAGGGCGGGCGGGGAGCTGTTTTTT
d_gene: .; v_gene: TRBV5-1; j_gene: TRBJ2-1; abundance: .; CDR3aa: CASSLGDSSYNEQFF; CDR3nt: TGCGCCAGCAGCTTGGGTGATAGCTCCTACAATGAGCAGTTCTTC
d_gene: .; v_gene: TRBV5-6; j_gene: TRBJ1-5; abundance: .; CDR3aa: CASSFEGNQPQHF; CDR3nt: TGTGCCAGCAGCTTTGAGGGCAATCAGCCCCAGCATTTT
d_gene: TRBD2; v_gene: TRBV6-5; j_gene: TRBJ2-7; abundance: few; CDR3aa: CASSYSGTRIYEQYF; CDR3nt: TGTGCCAGCAGTTACTCGGGGACTAGGATCTACGAGCAGTACTTC
d_gene: .; v_gene: TRBV6-1; j_gene: TRBJ1-3; abundance: once; CDR3aa: CASSEGPVGNTIYF; CDR3nt: TGTGCCAGCAGTGAAGGGCCAGTTGGAAACACCATATATTTT
d_gene: .; v_gene: TRBV27; j_gene: TRBJ2-5; abundance: .; CDR3aa: CASSLSKYGGEETQYF; CDR3nt: TGTGCCAGCAGTTTATCGAAGTACGGGGGTGAGGAGACCCAGTACTTC
d_gene: .; v_gene: TRBV19; j_gene: TRBJ1-6; abundance: .; CDR3aa: CASTWSAFNSPLHF; CDR3nt: TGTGCCAGTACCTGGTCCGCGTTTAATTCACCCCTCCACTTT
d_gene: .; v_gene: TRBV27; j_gene: TRBJ1-5; abundance: .; CDR3aa: CASSPQSSNQPQHF; CDR3nt: TGTGCCAGCAGTCCACAGAGTAGCAATCAGCCCCAGCATTTT
d_gene: TRBD2; v_gene: TRBV11-2; j_gene: TRBJ2-1; abundance: .; CDR3aa: CASSYGTRGNEQFF; CDR3nt: TGTGCCAGCAGCTACGGGACTAGGGGCAATGAGCAGTTCTTC
d_gene: .; v_gene: TRBV9; j_gene: TRBJ1-3; abundance: .; CDR3aa: CASSVSPGPAGGNTIYF; CDR3nt: TGTGCCAGCAGCGTCAGTCCGGGGCCAGCGGGAGGAAACACCATATATTTT
d_gene: TRBD1; v_gene: TRBV7-2; j_gene: TRBJ1-1; abundance: .; CDR3aa: CASAVRSDRADGAFF; CDR3nt: TGTGCCAGCGCAGTACGCTCGGACAGGGCGGACGGGGCTTTCTTT
d_gene: .; v_gene: TRBV30; j_gene: TRBJ1-2; abundance: .; CDR3aa: CAWSVSRLTYF; CDR3nt: TGTGCCTGGAGTGTATCTCGACTGACCTACTTC
d_gene: .; v_gene: TRBV7-3; j_gene: TRBJ2-3; abundance: .; CDR3aa: CASSLSGGTDTQYF; CDR3nt: TGTGCCAGCAGCTTAAGCGGGGGCACAGATACGCAGTATTTT
d_gene: .; v_gene: TRBV5-5; j_gene: TRBJ2-7; abundance: .; CDR3aa: CASSIDSSYEQYF; CDR3nt: TGTGCCAGCAGCATCGACAGCTCCTACGAGCAGTACTTC
d_gene: TRBD2; v_gene: TRBV4-2; j_gene: TRBJ2-7; abundance: .; CDR3aa: CASSQVGLAGNHEQYF; CDR3nt: TGTGCCAGCAGCCAAGTCGGGTTAGCGGGGAACCACGAGCAGTACTTC
d_gene: .; v_gene: TRBV7-8; j_gene: TRBJ1-5; abundance: .; CDR3aa: CASSPRGQGNQPQHF; CDR3nt: TGTGCCAGCAGCCCCAGAGGGCAGGGCAATCAGCCCCAGCATTTT
d_gene: TRBD1; v_gene: TRBV18; j_gene: TRBJ1-4; abundance: .; CDR3aa: CASSLPGQRNEKLFF; CDR3nt: TGTGCCAGCTCACTGCCGGGACAGAGAAATGAAAAACTGTTTTTT
d_gene: TRBD1; v_gene: TRBV11-2; j_gene: TRBJ2-7; abundance: .; CDR3aa: CASSLFERTGVGEQYF; CDR3nt: TGTGCCAGCAGCTTATTCGAGAGGACAGGGGTAGGGGAGCAGTACTTC
d_gene: TRBD1; v_gene: TRBV7-9; j_gene: TRBJ2-5; abundance: .; CDR3aa: CASSPRDRGEETQYF; CDR3nt: TGTGCCAGCAGCCCCCGGGACAGGGGGGAGGAGACCCAGTACTTC
d_gene: TRBD2; v_gene: TRBV6-1; j_gene: TRBJ2-7; abundance: .; CDR3aa: CASSEPLAGAYEQYF; CDR3nt: TGTGCCAGCAGTGAACCCTTAGCGGGGGCCTACGAGCAGTACTTC
d_gene: TRBD1; v_gene: TRBV6-5; j_gene: TRBJ2-7; abundance: .; CDR3aa: CASGPGQGYEQYF; CDR3nt: TGTGCCAGCGGACCGGGACAGGGCTACGAGCAGTACTTC
d_gene: TRBD1; v_gene: TRBV29-1; j_gene: TRBJ2-1; abundance: .; CDR3aa: CSSAGTGGEFSYNEQFF; CDR3nt: TGCAGCTCAGCCGGGACAGGGGGCGAATTTTCCTACAATGAGCAGTTCTTC
d_gene: .; v_gene: TRBV5-1; j_gene: TRBJ2-1; abundance: once; CDR3aa: CASSLEGATEQFF; CDR3nt: TGCGCCAGCAGCTTGGAGGGAGCAACGGAGCAGTTCTTC
d_gene: TRBD2; v_gene: TRBV7-2; j_gene: TRBJ2-1; abundance: .; CDR3aa: CASSFWGLAGENEQFF; CDR3nt: TGTGCCAGCAGCTTTTGGGGCCTAGCGGGAGAAAATGAGCAGTTCTTC